This entry features one T cell receptor beta chain sequence. This entry is derived from a study of blood T cell repertoires in COVID-19. Study-level information: PBMCs, B-cell-depleted T cells, or T cells were the source of the cDNA or gDNA that made up the material.

From germline, CDR1 is SQVTM and CDR2 ANQGSEA. V was pared by 3 bases and J by 4 bases, with 6 bases between. The CDR3 is made up of 11 amino acids. As processed by the authors: Reference gene primer amplification in the assay estimated nucleated cell counts. The method was immunoSEQ multiplex PCR; TCRdb's version includes in-frame clones alone and lacks a portion of them. V and J calls plus clone size are reproduced from that table; the DNA served to infer D and trimming. The table has about 190,000 clones, 80% to 90% seen once. The sample consisted of peripheral blood. The source is a man aged 25-45 years with acute or convalescent COVID-19. The rearrangement uses TRBV29-1 and TRBJ1-2; D is undetermined. Here the CDR3 reads CSVDGIYGYTF. Here the CDR3 DNA reads TGCAGCGTTGACGGGATCTATGGCTACACCTTC.